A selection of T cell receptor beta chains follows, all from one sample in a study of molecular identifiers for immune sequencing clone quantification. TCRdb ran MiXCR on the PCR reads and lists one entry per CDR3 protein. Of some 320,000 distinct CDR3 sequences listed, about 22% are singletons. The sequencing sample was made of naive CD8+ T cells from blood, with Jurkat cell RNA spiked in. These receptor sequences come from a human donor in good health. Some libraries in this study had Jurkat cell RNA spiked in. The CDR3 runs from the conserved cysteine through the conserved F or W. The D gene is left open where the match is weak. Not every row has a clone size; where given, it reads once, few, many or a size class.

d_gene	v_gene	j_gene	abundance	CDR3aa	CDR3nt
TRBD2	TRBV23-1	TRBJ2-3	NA	CASCSSGSTDTRYF	TGCGCCAGCTGCTCTAGCGGGAGTACAGATACGCGGTATTTT
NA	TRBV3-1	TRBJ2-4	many	CASSQNSPADIQYF	TGTGCCAGCAGCCAGAACAGCCCCGCTGACATTCAGTACTTC
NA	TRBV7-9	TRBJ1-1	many	CASTAQSMNTEAFF	TGTGCCAGCACCGCACAGAGCATGAACACTGAAGCTTTCTTT
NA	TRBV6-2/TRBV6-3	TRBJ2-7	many	CASSESLPSEQYF	TGTGCCAGCAGTGAGTCTTTGCCTTCGGAGCAGTACTTC
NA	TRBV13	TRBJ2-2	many	CASGAGELFF	TGTGCCAGCGGGGCCGGGGAGCTGTTTTTT
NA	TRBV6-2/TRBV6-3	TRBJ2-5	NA	CASSYARLGPETQYF	TGTGCCAGCAGCTACGCACGACTGGGACCAGAGACCCAGTACTTC
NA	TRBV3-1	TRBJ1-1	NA	CASSQSRIYTEAFF	TGTGCCAGCAGCCAAAGCAGGATCTACACTGAAGCTTTCTTT
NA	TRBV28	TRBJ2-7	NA	CASSLVDEQYF	TGTGCCAGCAGTCTGGTAGACGAGCAGTACTTC
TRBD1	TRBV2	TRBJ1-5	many	CASRGTGLYSNQPQHF	TGTGCCAGCAGAGGGACAGGCCTTTATAGCAATCAGCCCCAGCATTTT
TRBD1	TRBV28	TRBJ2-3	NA	CASTGHPQDRGTDTQYF	TGTGCCAGCACCGGTCACCCCCAGGACAGGGGCACAGATACGCAGTATTTT
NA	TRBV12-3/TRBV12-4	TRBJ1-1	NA	CASSYQPGGGEAFF	TGTGCCAGCAGCTATCAACCCGGGGGGGGCGAAGCTTTCTTT
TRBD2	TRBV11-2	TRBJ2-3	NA	CASSLSGGITDTQYF	TGTGCCAGCAGTTTGAGCGGGGGTATTACAGATACGCAGTATTTT
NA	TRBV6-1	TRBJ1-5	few	CASSEAFGRYSNQPQHF	TGTGCCAGCAGTGAAGCTTTTGGGCGGTATAGCAATCAGCCCCAGCATTTT
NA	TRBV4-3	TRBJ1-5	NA	CASSARGDLTDMQHF	TGCGCCAGCAGTGCAAGGGGGGACCTCACAGATATGCAGCATTTT
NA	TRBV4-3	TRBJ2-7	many	CASSRRDIPYEQYF	TGCGCCAGCAGCCGAAGGGACATCCCCTACGAGCAGTACTTC
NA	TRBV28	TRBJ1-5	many	CASSLSRSGAHQPQHF	TGTGCCAGCAGTTTGTCCCGATCGGGGGCCCATCAGCCCCAGCATTTT
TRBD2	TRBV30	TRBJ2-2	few	CAWARRGRETGELFF	TGTGCCTGGGCCCGGCGCGGGAGGGAGACCGGGGAGCTGTTTTTT
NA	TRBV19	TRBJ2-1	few	CASSVTNYNEQFF	TGTGCCAGTAGTGTGACGAACTACAATGAGCAGTTCTTC
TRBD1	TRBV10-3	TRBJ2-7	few	CAISAGTGASEQYF	TGTGCCATCAGCGCCGGGACAGGGGCTTCCGAGCAGTACTTC
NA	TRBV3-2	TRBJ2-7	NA	CASGGRGKSYEQYF	TGTGCCAGCGGCGGGAGGGGCAAGTCCTACGAGCAGTACTTC
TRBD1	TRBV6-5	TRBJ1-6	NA	CASRSGTGNSPLHF	TGTGCCAGCAGATCCGGGACAGGAAATTCACCCCTCCACTTT
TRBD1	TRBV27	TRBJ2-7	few	CASRLQGASSYEQYF	TGTGCCAGCAGGTTGCAGGGGGCAAGCTCCTACGAGCAGTACTTC
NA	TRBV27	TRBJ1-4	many	CASSPKTAAEKLFF	TGTGCCAGCAGTCCTAAAACGGCAGCCGAAAAACTGTTTTTT
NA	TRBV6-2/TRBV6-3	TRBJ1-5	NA	CVSRTLYSNQPQHF	TGTGTCAGCAGGACCTTATATAGTAATCAGCCCCAGCATTTT
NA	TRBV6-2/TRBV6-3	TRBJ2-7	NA	CASSSDTSQTYEQNF	TGTGCCAGCAGTTCAGATACTAGCCAAACCTACGAGCAGAACTTC
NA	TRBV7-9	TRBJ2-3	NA	CASIPPRGGRGTDTQYF	TGTGCCAGCATCCCACCTCGGGGAGGCCGGGGCACAGATACGCAGTATTTT
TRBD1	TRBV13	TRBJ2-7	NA	CASSTKGGGFRYF	TGTGCCAGCAGCACCAAAGGGGGCGGGTTCCGGTACTTC
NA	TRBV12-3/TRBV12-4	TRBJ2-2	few	CASSETNTGELFF	TGTGCCAGCAGTGAAACGAACACCGGGGAGCTGTTTTTT
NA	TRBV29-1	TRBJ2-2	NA	CSVVTTGELFF	TGCAGCGTAGTCACCACCGGGGAGCTGTTTTTT
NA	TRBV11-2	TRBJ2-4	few	CASSLFFGLAKNIQYF	TGTGCCAGCAGCCTATTTTTCGGTCTAGCCAAAAACATTCAGTACTTC
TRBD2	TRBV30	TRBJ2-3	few	CAWSYIAGGQTDTQYF	TGTGCCTGGAGTTATATAGCGGGGGGGCAAACAGATACGCAGTATTTT
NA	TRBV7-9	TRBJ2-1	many	CASSHPSRGNEQFF	TGTGCCAGCAGCCACCCTAGCCGGGGCAATGAGCAGTTCTTC
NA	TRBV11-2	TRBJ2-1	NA	CASSLVLSSANEQFF	TGTGCCAGCAGCTTAGTGTTGTCCAGCGCCAATGAGCAGTTCTTC
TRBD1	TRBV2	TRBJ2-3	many	CASNDRGLTDTQYF	TGTGCCAGCAATGACAGGGGGTTAACAGATACGCAGTATTTT
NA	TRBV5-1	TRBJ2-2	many	CASSLWTTARTGELFF	TGCGCCAGCAGCTTGTGGACTACCGCGAGAACCGGGGAGCTGTTTTTT
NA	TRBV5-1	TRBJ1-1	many	CASSLTGFAEAFF	TGCGCCAGCAGCTTGACGGGGTTCGCTGAAGCTTTCTTT
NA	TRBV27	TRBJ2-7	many	CASSPDAARSSYEQYF	TGTGCCAGCAGTCCTGACGCAGCCCGGAGCTCCTACGAGCAGTACTTC
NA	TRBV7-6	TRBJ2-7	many	CASSPLLGVVAYEQYF	TGTGCCAGCAGCCCCCTATTGGGGGTAGTCGCGTACGAGCAGTACTTC
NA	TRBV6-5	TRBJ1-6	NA	CASSRQLSQGSYNSPLHF	TGTGCCAGCAGCCGCCAACTCTCACAGGGCTCCTATAATTCACCCCTCCACTTT
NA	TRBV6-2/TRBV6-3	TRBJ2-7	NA	CACSSYEQYF	TGTGCCTGCAGCTCCTACGAGCAGTACTTC
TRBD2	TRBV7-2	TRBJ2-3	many	CASSLGWDYETQYF	TGTGCCAGCAGCTTAGGTTGGGACTATGAGACGCAGTATTTT
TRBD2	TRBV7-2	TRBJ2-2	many	CASSPNGGRFTGELFF	TGTGCCAGCAGTCCAAACGGCGGGAGATTCACCGGGGAGCTGTTTTTT
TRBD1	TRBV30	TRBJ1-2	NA	CAWSAARGDRLYGYTF	TGTGCCTGGAGTGCCGCTAGGGGGGACAGACTTTATGGCTACACCTTC
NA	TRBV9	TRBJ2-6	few	CASSAGSGANVLTF	TGTGCCAGCAGCGCCGGATCTGGGGCCAACGTCCTGACTTTC